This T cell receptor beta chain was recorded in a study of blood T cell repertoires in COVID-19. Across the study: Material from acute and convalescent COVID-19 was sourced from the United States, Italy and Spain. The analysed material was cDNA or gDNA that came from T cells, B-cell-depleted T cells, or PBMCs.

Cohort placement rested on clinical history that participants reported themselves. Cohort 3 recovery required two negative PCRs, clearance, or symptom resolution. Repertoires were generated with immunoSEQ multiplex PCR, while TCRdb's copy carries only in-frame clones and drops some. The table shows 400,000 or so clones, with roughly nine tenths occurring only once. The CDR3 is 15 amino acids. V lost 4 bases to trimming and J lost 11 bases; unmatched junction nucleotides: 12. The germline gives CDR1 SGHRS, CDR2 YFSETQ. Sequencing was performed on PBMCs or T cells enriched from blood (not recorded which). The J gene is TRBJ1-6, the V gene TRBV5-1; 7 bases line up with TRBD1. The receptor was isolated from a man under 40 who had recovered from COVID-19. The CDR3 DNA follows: TGCGCCAGCAGCCGGGAAGGGACAGCGGGCACACCCCTCCACTTT. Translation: CASSREGTAGTPLHF.